Here is one T cell receptor beta chain with its context. This clone's antigen is unknown. Nothing much larger sits one base from this clone, and base qualities are not available. The sample belongs to a study of T cell responses to AZD1222 COVID-19 vaccine (dated by TCRdb to the early 2020s). In the study overall: AZD1222 recipients with second doses at about 4 weeks or about 12 weeks were pooled, because spike-specific TCR depth and breadth did not differ between schedules. TCR sequencing was performed for more than 230 trial participants, of whom 200 to 210 were given two doses of AZD1222 and around 25 were given two doses of MenACWY control vaccine. Trial participants were enrolled into age subgroups of 18-55, 56-69 and 70-plus years, which contained approximately 150, 30 and 60 TCR-sequenced participants, respectively.

General conclusions and limits of the study: Epitopes outside the regions mutated in the B.1.351 and B.1.1.7 variants were reportedly recognized by nearly half of the unique spike-specific TCRs. Because no day 14 peak-response samples were available, the repertoires could be characterized only after the peak T cell response. Participants were mostly white British, with more females than males. The authors suggested clonal diversity may have been underestimated. Conclusions about previously exposed vaccinees were limited because only 5 or 6 AZD1222 recipients were SARS-CoV-2 seropositive at baseline. The vaccine-associated CD4 TCRs covered the entire spike protein, and the dominant responses fell in regions 160-218 and 743-854. Spike-specific TCR breadth and depth rose significantly after two AZD1222 doses compared with day 0 and with MenACWY recipients. The 56-69-year group was small, and its depth increase did not reach significance, likely because of low power.

The time point label, read with the paper, signifies: baseline before first vaccination. Samples from vaccinated people were obtained from the UK trials COV001 and COV002, which included a single-blind randomized controlled phase 2/3 trial of AZD1222 (ChAdOx1 nCoV-19) in healthy adults. For TCRbeta chain sequencing, PBMC samples were collected from trial participants at day 0 and at day 28 after the second dose. The CDR3 regions of human TCRbeta chains were analyzed by immunosequencing. The paper's processing steps were these. TCRs in the repertoires were compared against a reference library of SARS-CoV-2-specific TCRs that had been generated with the MIRA antigen-specificity platform. Breadth meant the fraction of unique TCRs that were SARS-CoV-2-associated, whereas depth meant the fraction of total T cells that were SARS-CoV-2-associated. Using the MIRA data, every spike-specific TCR was mapped to the spike region that the TCR reacted to and assigned to either a CD4 or a CD8 class. Log10-transformed breadth and depth values were compared by one-way ANOVA with Sidak's multiple comparisons tests. What TCRdb holds here is the immuneACCESS table cut down to in-frame rearrangements. Part of the clones is not present; checked against another copy, under half of the missing clones reflect an unresolved V gene, and the others are unexplained. V and J calls and clone size come straight from that table; D and trimming were deduced from the DNA. The sample table shows roughly 110,000 clones, and around 91% are seen once. The ten biggest clones cover under 25% of the sample.

The sequence derives from an adult in good health. Sequenced material: peripheral blood, taken on day 0 of AZD1222 vaccination.

The CDR3 reads CASSFRDTDTQYF. The DNA sequence is as follows: TGCGCCAGCAGCTTCAGGGATACAGATACGCAGTATTTT. Here the chain combines TRBV5-1 and TRBJ2-3; a weak D assignment points to TRBD1 (5 bases agree). At the junction V is shortened by 2 bases and J by 3 bases, with 7 bases in between. CDR1 SGHRS and CDR2 YFSETQ were looked up in the germline V gene. Counted from cysteine to phenylalanine, this CDR3 has 13 amino acids. The entry retains the CDR3 DNA only, 39 bases that are in frame from base 1.